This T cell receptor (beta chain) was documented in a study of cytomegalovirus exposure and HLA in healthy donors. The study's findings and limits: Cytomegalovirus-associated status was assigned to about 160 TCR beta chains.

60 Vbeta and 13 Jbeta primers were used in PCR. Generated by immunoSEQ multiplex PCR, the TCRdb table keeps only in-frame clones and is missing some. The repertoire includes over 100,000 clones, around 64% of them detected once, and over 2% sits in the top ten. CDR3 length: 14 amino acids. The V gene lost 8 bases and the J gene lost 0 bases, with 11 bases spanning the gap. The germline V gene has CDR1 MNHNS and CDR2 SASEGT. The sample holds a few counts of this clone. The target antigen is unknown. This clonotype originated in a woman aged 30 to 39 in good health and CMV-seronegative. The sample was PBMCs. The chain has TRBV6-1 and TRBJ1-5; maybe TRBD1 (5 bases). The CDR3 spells CASLGVYSNQPQHF. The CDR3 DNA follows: TGTGCCAGCTTAGGGGTGTATAGCAATCAGCCCCAGCATTTT.